This T cell receptor (beta chain) was captured by sequencing in a study of T cells after yellow fever vaccination (dated by TCRdb to the late 2010s). Study-wide context: The SMART-Seq v4 Ultra Low Input RNA kit was used to prepare libraries from fractions with low cell numbers. To follow T-cell clones before and after both primary and booster YFV17D yellow fever vaccination, bulk TCR alpha and beta repertoires underwent longitudinal sequencing. The cohort comprised two healthy male donors, one aged 18 to 30 and one aged 30 to 40 years. Blood was drawn at multiple timepoints before and after primary and secondary immunization, with bulk PBMC replicates and cell subsets isolated.

In light of the paper, this sample's treatment or condition label describes: live attenuated yellow fever vaccine strain. Two biological replicates of bulk PBMCs were collected at each blood-draw timepoint. PBMCs were isolated from peripheral blood using a standard Ficoll-Paque protocol. TriZol was used to extract RNA from bulk PBMCs, from CD4 and CD8 fractions, and from dextramer-positive and dextramer-negative fractions. Instrument on record: Illumina NovaSeq 6000. Synthesis of TCR cDNA relied on 5'RACE template switching, a step that introduced a universal primer site along with unique molecular identifiers. Priming of cDNA synthesis was performed from both the TCR alpha and TCR beta constant segments. Libraries were amplified in two PCR steps, with sample barcodes and sequencing adapters added in the second step. Sequencing of libraries was done on Illumina HiSeq 2500 (2x100 bp) or NovaSeq (2x150 bp). The source study handled its data this way. Reads were demultiplexed and collapsed into UMI consensus sequences with MIGEC, and V(D)J alignment was performed with MiXCR. Clonotypes responding to the vaccine were identified with edgeR on replicate PBMC samples, with the criteria of FDR below 0.01 and a log2 fold change above 5 up to day 15. Each bulk clonotype received a CD4 or CD8 identity based on whether the sequenced CD4 or CD8 repertoire contained that clonotype at higher abundance. TCRdb ran its own pipeline on the public reads, namely fastp trimming at Q25 and MiXCR clone calling, and kept in-frame beta chains. Under each unique CDR3 protein, matching rows form one entry showing the most common genes and DNA. Here the V and J calls rest on TCRdb's processing, not on the authors' analysis. The sample table records 300,000 to 350,000 distinct CDR3 sequences; 3.5% to 4.5% of these occur just once. Just under 20% of the sample comes from the top ten.

Here is what the overall study found, with its caveats: A small fraction of clonotypes appeared in both the CD4 and CD8 compartments, likely as a result of convergent recombination. The study included only a couple of donors, which limits how far the findings can be generalized. After the booster, most clones that had expanded after primary vaccination were detected again (approximately 95% of CD4 and 88% of CD8), suggesting broad maintenance of memory. The secondary T-cell response was weaker than the primary response but faster, peaking on day 5 instead of day 15. Computational filtering was needed because FACS-sorted repertoires could contain abundant contaminating clonotypes from the bulk population.

This clonotype has just a few counts. Its cognate antigen has yet to be identified. Qualities for individual bases were not recorded, and no much larger clone is one base off. V sheds 0 bases and J sheds 2 bases, leaving 9 bases between their ends. From the cysteine up to the valine, the CDR3 has a length of 14 residues. Of the read, only the CDR3 DNA is kept; its 42 bases are in frame from base 1. Via the germline V gene, CDR1 is SGHRS and CDR2 YFSETQ. This material consisted of PBMCs, taken 15 days after the yellow fever booster vaccination. This TCR derives from a man between 18 and 35 years old who received the YFV17D yellow fever vaccine. Rearrangement joined TRBV5-1 to TRBJ2-7, and perhaps TRBD2 as D gene, on 6 matching bases. The nucleotide sequence is given as TGCGCCAGCAGCTTGGGGGGGGTTCCCTACGAGCAGTACGTC. Translated, this is CASSLGGVPYEQYV.